The next 18 T cell receptor beta chains were all read from a single sample in a study of blood T cell repertoires in COVID-19. Method: immunoSEQ multiplex PCR; TCRdb's copy keeps in-frame clones and lacks some. The data contain 240,000 or so clones, about 80% of them seen just once; the ten biggest clones take up about 3%. Sequences were obtained from peripheral blood. The receptors originated from a woman older than 75 with acute or convalescent COVID-19.

V usage is TRBV19 and J usage is TRBJ2-7, with TRBD2 matching over 7 bases. This CDR3 is built from 14 residues. CDR1 LNHDA and CDR2 SQIVND come from the germline V gene (reference sequence). V lost 9 bases, J lost 3 bases, and 11 bases stayed unmatched. DNA of the CDR3: TGTGCCAGCAGCCTAGCGGCCGCCTTCTACGAGCAGTACTTC. This translates into CASSLAAAFYEQYF.

This rearrangement joins TRBV5-1 to TRBJ2-7; 12 positions agree with TRBD1. The ends lost 2 bases at V and 3 bases at J; junction bases unmatched: 3. The CDR3 is 15 residues long. Looked up from germline, CDR1 is SGHRS and CDR2 is YFSETQ. The CDR3 loop is CASSFGTGGLYEQYF. The CDR3 DNA reads TGCGCCAGCAGCTTCGGGACAGGGGGCCTCTACGAGCAGTACTTC.

This chain uses TRBV7-8 with TRBJ1-4; 10 positions agree with TRBD1. J was trimmed by 8 bases and V by 4 bases; bases with no gene match: 10. Looked up from germline, CDR1 is SGHVS and CDR2 is FQNEAQ. The CDR3 is 16 amino acids. In DNA, the CDR3 is TGTGCCAGCAGCTCCCAAGGACAGGGGGGTGTGGAAAAACTGTTTTTT. Protein product: CASSSQGQGGVEKLFF.

Only a few counts were recorded for this clone. The chain recombines TRBV2 with TRBJ1-1, with TRBD1 identical over 7 bases. Germline V gene lookup returns CDR1 SNHLY and CDR2 FYNNEI. The length of the CDR3 is 15 residues. V was clipped by 1 base and J by 1 base; unmatched bases: 3. The CDR3 reads CASSEGPGGNTEAFF. In DNA, the CDR3 is TGTGCCAGCAGTGAAGGTCCAGGGGGGAACACTGAAGCTTTCTTT.

This chain uses TRBV19 with TRBJ2-7; D is unclear. This CDR3 spans 13 amino acids. Trimming took 0 bases from V and 7 from J, leaving 10 bases between them. Germline values: CDR1 LNHDA, CDR2 SQIVND (reference sequence). CDR3 sequence (DNA): TGTGCCAGTAGTATAGACGCAACGACAGAGCAGTACTTC. It codes for CASSIDATTEQYF. The whole variable domain, filled in from reference TRBV19 and TRBJ2-7, reads DGGITQSPKYLFRKEGQNVTLSCEQNLNHDAMYWYRQDPGQGLRLIYYSQIVNDFQKGDIAEGYSVSREKKESFPLTVTSAQKNPTAFYLCASSIDATTEQYFGPGTRLTVT.

J is TRBJ2-2 and V is TRBV6-1; 7 bases are shared with TRBD1. After removal of 2 bases from V and 5 bases from J, the junction contained 5 bases not matched to a gene. The length of the CDR3 is 15 residues. The germline V gene has CDR1 MNHNS and CDR2 SASEGT. The CDR3 DNA reads TGTGCCAGCAGTGAATTCGTCAGGGGGACCGGGGAGCTGTTTTTT. It encodes CASSEFVRGTGELFF.

This clone was detected only once. This rearrangement joins TRBV5-1 to TRBJ1-1; D may be TRBD1 (6 bases). Trimming took off 3 bases at V and 0 bases at J, with 15 bases between the two ends. The length of the CDR3 is 16 residues. Germline V lookup: CDR1 SGHRS, CDR2 YFSETQ. CDR3 sequence (DNA): TGCGCCAGCAGCTACCGACCAACAGGGATGAACACTGAAGCTTTCTTT. The encoded protein is CASSYRPTGMNTEAFF.

The chain carries TRBV7-8 and TRBJ2-4, with D possibly being TRBD1 (6 bases). CDR1 and CDR2 from the germline V gene are SGHVS and FQNEAQ. Trimming took off 6 bases at V and 3 bases at J, with 18 bases between the two ends. This CDR3 region has 16 residues. CDR3 sequence: CASSLNNREIKNIQYF. CDR3 sequence (DNA): TGTGCCAGCAGTCTTAATAACAGGGAGATCAAAAACATTCAGTACTTC.

The chain carries TRBV15 and TRBJ2-7; TRBD2 matches at 8 bases. J was trimmed by 9 bases and V by 0 bases; bases with no gene match: 1. Germline V gene sequence: CDR1 LNHNV, CDR2 YYDKDF (reference sequence). There are 12 residues in the CDR3. The CDR3 spells CATSRDRGGQYF. DNA for the CDR3: TGTGCCACCAGCAGAGATCGGGGGGGGCAGTACTTC.

Concerning this clone: Compared with germline, one end of the junction differs, possibly owing to a read error. The gene calls are TRBV3-1 (or the pseudogene TRBV3-2) and TRBJ1-4; TRBD1 is a possible D gene (6 bases). Germline-derived CDR1 and CDR2 are LGHDT and YNNKEL (reference sequence). The CDR3 length is 15 residues. This chain's CDR3 is CASSQDYRVNQKLFF. The CDR3 DNA sequence: TGTGCCAGCAGCCAAGACTACAGGGTTAATCAAAAACTGTTTTTT.

The chain links TRBV30 to TRBJ2-2; D remains unclear. V was trimmed by 0 bases and J by 1 base, leaving 9 bases between them. This CDR3 is 15 amino acids long. Per germline, CDR1 GTSNPN and CDR2 SVGIG (reference sequence). In DNA form, the CDR3 reads TGTGCCTGGAGTGTACAGTACGGGAACACCGGGGAGCTGTTTTTT. Translation: CAWSVQYGNTGELFF.

This chain uses TRBV10-2 with TRBJ1-5; a possible D gene is TRBD1 (5 bases). Germline V gene sequence: CDR1 WSHSY, CDR2 SAAADI. CDR3 length equals 18 residues. Trimming took off 2 bases at V and 3 bases at J, with 20 bases between the two ends. DNA for the CDR3: TGCGCCAGCAGTGAGAGTAAGTTCATAGGGGCGAACAATCAGCCCCAGCATTTT. It specifies CASSESKFIGANNQPQHF.

This clone appeared a few times. V gene TRBV3-1 (or the pseudogene TRBV3-2) combines with J gene TRBJ1-1, with D possibly being TRBD1 (5 bases). In germline, CDR1 is LGHDT, CDR2 YNNKEL (reference sequence). The CDR3 length is 16 residues. Trimming left V 0 bases short and J 2 bases short, with 13 bases between. CDR3 sequence: CASSQDPGGFNTEAFF. The CDR3 DNA reads TGTGCCAGCAGCCAAGATCCCGGGGGGTTTAACACTGAAGCTTTCTTT.

CDR3 coding DNA: TGTGCCAGTAGTATTCGTCTAGCCTTAGATACGCAGTATTTT. Translated: CASSIRLALDTQYF. The chain is built from TRBV19 and TRBJ2-3; possibly TRBD2 for D (5 bases). The CDR3 has 14 amino acids. Deletions cut 3 bases from V and 5 bases from J, with 12 bases between. CDR1 LNHDA and CDR2 SQIVND come from the germline V gene (reference sequence).

The chain recombines TRBV19 with TRBJ2-1, with 10 bases identical to TRBD2. CDR3 size: 14 residues. J lost 10 bases, V lost 5 bases, and 8 bases had no gene match. Germline-derived CDR1 and CDR2 are LNHDA and SQIVND (reference sequence). Here the CDR3 reads CASSSLAGVGEQFF. The CDR3 DNA follows: TGTGCCAGTAGTTCCCTAGCGGGAGTGGGGGAGCAGTTCTTC.

The chain joins TRBV21-1 to TRBJ2-7; the tabulated D call, TRBD1, remains unverified against the DNA. TRBV21-1 corresponds to a pseudogene. This CDR3 is built from 16 residues. CDR3 DNA: TGTGCCAGCAGCAATTACAGTCCGTACGGCTCCTACGAGCAGTACTTC. Its translation: CASSNYSPYGSYEQYF.

The V and J genes are TRBV11-2 and TRBJ2-7; perhaps TRBD1 as D (6 bases). V lost 5 bases, J lost 4 bases, and 12 bases lay in between. Germline loops: CDR1 SGHAT, CDR2 FQNNGV. The CDR3 covers 13 residues. The CDR3 bases are TGTGCCAGCAGCCGAACACAGGGTTACGAGCAGTACTTC. Amino acids: CASSRTQGYEQYF. The full variable domain, its missing parts supplied by reference TRBV11-2 and TRBJ2-7, is EAGVAQSPRYKIIEKRQSVAFWCNPISGHATLYWYQQILGQGPKLLIQFQNNGVVDDSQLPKDRFSAERLKGVDSTLKIQPAKLEDSAVYLCASSRTQGYEQYFGPGTRLTVT.

This chain uses TRBV29-1 with TRBJ1-5; 7 bases are a match to TRBD1. Germline V gives CDR1 SQVTM, CDR2 ANQGSEA. CDR3 length: 13 amino acids. Trimming cost V 4 bases and J 4 bases; bases outside gene matches: 4. The chain's CDR3 is CSVANRGNQPQHF. CDR3 nucleotides: TGCAGCGTTGCCAACAGGGGAAATCAGCCCCAGCATTTT.